A selection of T cell receptor beta chains follows, all from one sample in a study of blood T cells in healthy people across ages. TCRdb reprocessed the 5' RACE reads with MiXCR, giving one entry per CDR3 protein. Here the sample spans about 640,000 distinct CDR3 sequences, roughly 31% being singletons. The sequenced material came from blood. Receptors originate from a woman of 80 years or more in good health. CDR3s include the opening cysteine and the closing phenylalanine or tryptophan.

TRBJ2-3 | TRBV5-1 | CASSWMGTVTDTQYF
TRBJ1-1 | TRBV3-1 | CASSIRRGTEAFF
TRBJ2-3 | TRBV24-1 | CATSDPIAGVHTDTQYF
TRBJ2-7 | TRBV20-1 | CSARPGAAYEQYF
TRBJ2-3 | TRBV20-1 | CSAKTSGPTDTQYF
TRBJ2-1 | TRBV6-1 | CASTLTSGGAIIDNEQFF
TRBJ2-3 | TRBV7-3 | CASSSLTGGEADTQYF
TRBJ1-1 | TRBV3-1 | CASSPSTGTNTEAFF
TRBJ1-2 | TRBV4-1 | CASSQMGTFRDYGYTF
TRBJ2-1 | TRBV20-1 | CSATSGTRAYDEQFF
TRBJ1-5 | TRBV6-2/TRBV6-3 | CASTSEGGGNQPQHF
TRBJ2-2 | TRBV2 | CASSEVAGTSTAGELFF
TRBJ1-2 | TRBV30 | CAWKGRGDYGYTF
TRBJ2-5 | TRBV7-2 | CASSLTSGGPWAQYF
TRBJ2-2 | TRBV6-5 | CASSGHTNTGELFF
TRBJ1-5 | TRBV28 | CASRSYRGPNQPQHF
TRBJ2-3 | TRBV6-2/TRBV6-3 | CASRRGVGTDTQYF
TRBJ2-1 | TRBV5-5 | CASSDPGSYNEQFF
TRBJ2-1 | TRBV19 | CASSTNPGGAPNEQFF
TRBJ1-1 | TRBV18 | CASSPEQGTEAFF
TRBJ2-3 | TRBV11-2 | CASSLDDRGGAYTQYF
TRBJ2-3 | TRBV5-5 | CASSIGRVQDTQYF
TRBJ2-7 | TRBV29-1 | CSVKGLGSSYEQYF
TRBJ1-2 | TRBV7-9 | CASSLGSDLYGYTF
TRBJ2-5 | TRBV5-8 | CASRGLQETQYF
TRBJ1-1 | TRBV6-6 | CASSVDRVEAFF
TRBJ2-7 | TRBV19 | CASSKAATYEQYF
TRBJ2-7 | TRBV7-9 | CASKPGQGRYEQYF
TRBJ2-2 | TRBV12-3/TRBV12-4 | CASISLFIGEGGELFF
TRBJ1-2 | TRBV4-3 | CASSQDQQNNYGYTF
TRBJ1-4 | TRBV9 | CASSVGGSNEKLFF
TRBJ2-5 | TRBV12-3/TRBV12-4 | CASRPTLTKETQYF
TRBJ2-2 | TRBV4-1 | CASSQVPGAGELFF
TRBJ2-5 | TRBV6-5 | CASSYSYRAEQETQYF
TRBJ2-1 | TRBV12-3/TRBV12-4 | CASSLTGSLYNEQFF
TRBJ1-1 | TRBV5-1 | CASSATAGGAGTEAFF
TRBJ2-3 | TRBV6-2/TRBV6-3 | CASSYRPSEADTQYF
TRBJ2-7 | TRBV10-3 | CASLSGTGPDLEQYF
TRBJ2-1 | TRBV2 | CASSDTIYNEQFF
TRBJ1-1 | TRBV6-6 | CASSSPRQGYTEAFF
TRBJ2-7 | TRBV27 | CASSPGQSQYEQYF
TRBJ2-1 | TRBV27 | CASSRAGGTHNEQFF
TRBJ2-1 | TRBV20-1 | CSARLADNEQFF